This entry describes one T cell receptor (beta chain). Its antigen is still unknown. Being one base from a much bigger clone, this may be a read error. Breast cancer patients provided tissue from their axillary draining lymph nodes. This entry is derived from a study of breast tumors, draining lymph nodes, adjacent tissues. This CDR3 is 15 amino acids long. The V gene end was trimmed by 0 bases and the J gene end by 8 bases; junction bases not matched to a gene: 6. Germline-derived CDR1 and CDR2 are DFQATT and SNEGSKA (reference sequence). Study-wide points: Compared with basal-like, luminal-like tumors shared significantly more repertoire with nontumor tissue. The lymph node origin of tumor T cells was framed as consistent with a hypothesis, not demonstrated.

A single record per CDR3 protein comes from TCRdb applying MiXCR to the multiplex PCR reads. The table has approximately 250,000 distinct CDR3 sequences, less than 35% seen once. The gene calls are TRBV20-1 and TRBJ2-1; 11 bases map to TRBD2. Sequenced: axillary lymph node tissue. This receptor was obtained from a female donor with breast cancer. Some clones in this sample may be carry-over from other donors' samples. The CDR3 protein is CSAREAGLAADEQFF. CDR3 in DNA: TGCAGTGCTAGAGAAGCGGGACTAGCGGCAGATGAGCAGTTCTTC.